Listed below are T cell receptor beta chains from one sample, sequenced in a study of blood T cell repertoires in COVID-19. The table came from immunoSEQ multiplex PCR; TCRdb's copy has only in-frame clones and leaves some out. The data hold around 60,000 clones, with 90% to 95% observed a single time. Sequencing was carried out using peripheral blood. These receptors were taken from a man in his forties or fifties with active COVID-19. Both conserved end residues are part of each CDR3. The order of the fields is clone size, D gene, V gene, J gene, CDR3 DNA, CDR3 protein. The D gene is left open where the match is weak. Size is stated for part of the rows, as once, few or many counts, or as a class when the clone is expanded.

>-|-|TRBV25-1|TRBJ2-3
TGTGCCAGCAGAACGAACCCGAGGGAGACACGAGATACGCAGTATTTT
CASRTNPRETRDTQYF
>-|TRBD2|TRBV7-2|TRBJ2-7
TGTGCCAGCAGCTTGACTAGCGGGGGAACCTACGAGCAGTACTTC
CASSLTSGGTYEQYF
>-|-|TRBV5-1|TRBJ1-2
TGCGCCAGCAGCGTTGGACAAACTTATGGCTACACCTTC
CASSVGQTYGYTF
>once|-|TRBV6-2/TRBV6-3|TRBJ2-3
TGTGCCAGCAGCCCCATGAGATTGGGGCGCCTCCTCCGGGATACGCAGTATTTT
CASSPMRLGRLLRDTQYF
>-|TRBD2|TRBV5-4|TRBJ2-3
TGTGCCAGCAGCTTGGTGGGACTAGCGGGAGCGGCAGATACGCAGTATTTT
CASSLVGLAGAADTQYF
>-|-|TRBV30|TRBJ2-2
TGTGCCTGGAGTGGAGGATTAAACCTGAACACCGGGGAGCTGTTTTTT
CAWSGGLNLNTGELFF
>-|-|TRBV6-2/TRBV6-3|TRBJ2-1
TGTGCCAGCAGTTACTCGATTTCAGGAAACAATGAGCAGTTCTTC
CASSYSISGNNEQFF
>-|TRBD1|TRBV28|TRBJ2-7
TGTGCCAGCAGCTCCCCGGGACAGGGCTCCTACGAGCAGTACTTC
CASSSPGQGSYEQYF
>once|TRBD2|TRBV2|TRBJ2-2
TGTGCCAGCCAACCGGGACTAGCGACCATGGGAGAGCTGTTTTTT
CASQPGLATMGELFF
>-|-|TRBV28|TRBJ2-7
TGTGCCAGCAGTTCGCCGGAGACAGACGAGCAGTACTTC
CASSSPETDEQYF
>-|TRBD2|TRBV7-3|TRBJ2-1
TGTGCCAGCAGCCGACTAGCGGGCAGCCATGAGCAGTTCTTC
CASSRLAGSHEQFF
>-|-|TRBV28|TRBJ1-3
TGTGCCAGCAGTGGGGGGGCACTCTCTGGAAACACCATATATTTT
CASSGGALSGNTIYF
>-|-|TRBV7-8|TRBJ1-5
TGTGCCAGCAGCCGTGACAGGCAGCCCCAGCATTTT
CASSRDRQPQHF
>-|TRBD2|TRBV5-1|TRBJ2-1
TGCGCCAGCAGCTCGACTAGCCTCAATGAGCAGTTCTTC
CASSSTSLNEQFF
>-|-|TRBV10-1|TRBJ2-2
TGCGCCAGCACGGCGGGCGGGAACACCGGGGAGCTGTTTTTT
CASTAGGNTGELFF
>-|-|TRBV7-9|TRBJ1-1
TGTGCCAGCAGCTTTCAGGGATCTACGAACACTGAAGCTTTCTTT
CASSFQGSTNTEAFF
>-|-|TRBV6-5|TRBJ1-5
TGTGCCAGCAGTCATCAGGGTGAAGGCAATCAGCCCCAGCATTTT
CASSHQGEGNQPQHF
>-|TRBD1|TRBV6-4|TRBJ1-2
TGTGCCAGCAGTGAAAGTGGGGGGACAGGTCTTGGCTACACCTTC
CASSESGGTGLGYTF
>once|-|TRBV7-9|TRBJ1-1
TGTGCCAGCAGCCCCTCGGGGGGGCAGAGAACTACTGAAGCTTTCTTT
CASSPSGGQRTTEAFF
>once|TRBD1|TRBV10-3|TRBJ2-1
TGTGCCATCAGTGACCTTGAGGACAGGGTGTATGGTGAGCAGTTCTTC
CAISDLEDRVYGEQFF
>-|-|TRBV2|TRBJ2-1
TGTGCCAGCAGACTAGTCTCCTACAATGAGCAGTTCTTC
CASRLVSYNEQFF
>-|-|TRBV7-8|TRBJ2-2
TGTGCCAGCAGCCCTCGTGTTAGCGGTTACACCGGGGAGCTGTTTTTT
CASSPRVSGYTGELFF
>-|-|TRBV3-1/TRBV3-2|TRBJ1-3
TGTGCCAGCAGCCTACAAACAGGGACGAGTGGAAACACCATATATTTT
CASSLQTGTSGNTIYF
>-|-|TRBV25-1|TRBJ2-7
TGTGCCAGCAGACGCGGTGTTACCTACGAGCAGTACTTC
CASRRGVTYEQYF
>-|-|TRBV13|TRBJ2-7
TGTGCCAGCAGCTTAGGGCGTAGTACCACGTCGTACTTC
CASSLGRSTTSYF
>-|TRBD1|TRBV7-3|TRBJ2-1
TGTGCCAGCAGCATAACAGGGGGACGTGAGCAGTTCTTC
CASSITGGREQFF
>-|-|TRBV9|TRBJ2-2
TGTGCCAGCAGCGCGTTAGCCGGGGAGCTGTTTTTT
CASSALAGELFF
>-|-|TRBV4-3|TRBJ2-7
TGCGCCAGCAGCCAGAATCCGGGACAAGGTGACGAGCAGTACTTC
CASSQNPGQGDEQYF
>-|TRBD1|TRBV6-5|TRBJ2-2
TGTGCCAGCAGTTGGACAGGGGGGATCGGGGAGCTGTTTTTT
CASSWTGGIGELFF
>-|-|TRBV7-9|TRBJ2-6
TGTGCCAGCAGCTCGAAACCTACCGGGGCCAACGTCCTGACTTTC
CASSSKPTGANVLTF
>once|TRBD1|TRBV6-5|TRBJ1-2
TGTGCCAGCAGGTCAGGGGGCGGCTATGGCTACACCTTC
CASRSGGGYGYTF
>-|-|TRBV20-1|TRBJ1-3
TGCAGTGCCCGACAGAGAAACACCATATATTTT
CSARQRNTIYF
>-|-|TRBV11-2|TRBJ2-7
TGTGCCAGCAGCTTAGTCCTCTACTACGAGCAGTACTTC
CASSLVLYYEQYF
>-|-|TRBV7-2|TRBJ2-1
TGTGCCAGCAGCAGAGGTTCCTACAATGAGCAGTTCTTC
CASSRGSYNEQFF
>-|-|TRBV5-1|TRBJ1-6
TGCGCCAGCAGCACGGCCCGATCGGGGAATTCACCCCTCCACTTT
CASSTARSGNSPLHF
>-|TRBD1|TRBV19|TRBJ1-1
TGTGCCAGTGACTACGGACAGGGGAAGTTCGCTGAAGCTTTCTTT
CASDYGQGKFAEAFF
>-|TRBD1|TRBV6-6|TRBJ2-7
TGTGCCAGCAGTTCCCCAATAACAGGGGGGAACGAGCAGTACTTC
CASSSPITGGNEQYF
>-|-|TRBV7-2|TRBJ1-2
TGTGCCAGCAGTTCCGGACTTAACTATGGCTACACCTTC
CASSSGLNYGYTF
>-|TRBD1|TRBV7-8|TRBJ1-2
TGTGCCAGCAGCTTAGTCAGGGGGACGGGCTACACCTTC
CASSLVRGTGYTF
>-|-|TRBV5-6|TRBJ2-3
TGTGCCAGCAGCGCCCGGGAGTTTACGCAGTATTTT
CASSAREFTQYF
>-|TRBD2|TRBV28|TRBJ2-7
TGTGCCAGCAGTTTCCCAGCGGGATGGGGATCCTACGAGCAGTACTTC
CASSFPAGWGSYEQYF
>-|-|TRBV4-2|TRBJ2-7
TGTGCCAGCAGCCAAGACAGGGGTAAGGGGTCCTACGAGCAGTACTTC
CASSQDRGKGSYEQYF
>once|-|TRBV5-1|TRBJ2-1
TGCGCCAGCAGCTTCGGGAACAATGAGCAGTTCTTC
CASSFGNNEQFF
>-|-|TRBV5-6|TRBJ1-1
TGTGCCAGCAGCTTGGGGGCGGGGGACACTGAAGCTTTCTTT
CASSLGAGDTEAFF
>-|TRBD1|TRBV6-1|TRBJ1-2
TGTGCCAGCAGTGAGGCTATCACGACAGGGGCCTATGGCTACACCTTC
CASSEAITTGAYGYTF
>once|-|TRBV7-6|TRBJ2-1
TGTGCCAGCAGCCCCGGGGACTACAATGAGCAGTTCTTC
CASSPGDYNEQFF